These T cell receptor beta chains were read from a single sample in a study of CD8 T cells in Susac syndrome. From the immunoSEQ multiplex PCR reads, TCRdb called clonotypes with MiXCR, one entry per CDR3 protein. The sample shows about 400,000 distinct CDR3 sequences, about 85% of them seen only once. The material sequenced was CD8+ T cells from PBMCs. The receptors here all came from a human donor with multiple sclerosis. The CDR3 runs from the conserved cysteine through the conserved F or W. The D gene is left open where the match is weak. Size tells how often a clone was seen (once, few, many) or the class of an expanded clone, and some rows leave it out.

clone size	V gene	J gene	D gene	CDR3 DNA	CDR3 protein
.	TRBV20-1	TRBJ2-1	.	TGCAGTGCTAGAGATCTGGCTAGCGCCTACAATGAGCAGTTCTTC	CSARDLASAYNEQFF
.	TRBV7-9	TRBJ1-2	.	TGTGCCAGCAGCCACCAGTCATTCTATGGCTACACCTTC	CASSHQSFYGYTF
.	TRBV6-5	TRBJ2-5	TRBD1	TGTGCCAGCAGTTACTCGGGACAGGTGACCCAGTACTTC	CASSYSGQVTQYF
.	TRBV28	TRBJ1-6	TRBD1	TGTGCCAGCAGATACAGGGGGCTCTCTTCACCCCTCCACTTT	CASRYRGLSSPLHF
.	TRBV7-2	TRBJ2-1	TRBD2	TGTGCCAGCAGTTCCACTAGCGGGGAGTACAATGAGCAGTTCTTC	CASSSTSGEYNEQFF
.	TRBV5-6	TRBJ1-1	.	TGTGCCAGCACCTTGGAGACGGGTGTCGCTGAAGCTTTCTTT	CASTLETGVAEAFF
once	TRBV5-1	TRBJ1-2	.	TGCGCCAGCAAATTTACGGACCGCAGACCCTCTAACTATGGCTACACCTTC	CASKFTDRRPSNYGYTF
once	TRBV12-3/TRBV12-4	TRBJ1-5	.	TGTGCCAGCAGTTTCGAAGGTCCCAGCTTTCAGCCCCAGCATTTT	CASSFEGPSFQPQHF
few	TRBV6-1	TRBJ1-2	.	TGTGCCTCTAACAGGGATTACTATGGCTACACCTTC	CASNRDYYGYTF
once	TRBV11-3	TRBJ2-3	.	TGTGCCAGCAGCTTGGGTTTCGGGGATACGCAGTATTTT	CASSLGFGDTQYF
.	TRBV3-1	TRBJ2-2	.	TGTGCCACCGAATTTAAGTGGCAGGGGAGCACCGGGGAGCTGTTTTTT	CATEFKWQGSTGELFF
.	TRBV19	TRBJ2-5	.	TGTGCCAGTAGTATTGGAGGGCAAGAGACCCAGTACTTC	CASSIGGQETQYF
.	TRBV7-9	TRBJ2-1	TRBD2	TGTGCCAGCAGCCACCCCTTCCTAGCGGGAGCCAATGAGCAGTTCTTC	CASSHPFLAGANEQFF
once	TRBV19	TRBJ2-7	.	TGTGCCAGTAGTATAGTCAACAAGGGCGAGCAGTACTTC	CASSIVNKGEQYF
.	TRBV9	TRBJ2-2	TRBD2	TGTGCCAGCAGCGTAGAGACTAGCGCGTTGAACACCGGGGAGCTGTTTTTT	CASSVETSALNTGELFF
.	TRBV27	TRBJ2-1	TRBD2	TGTGCAACTGGGCCGGGACTAGCGGGATACAATGAGCAGTTCTTC	CATGPGLAGYNEQFF
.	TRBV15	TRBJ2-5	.	TGTGCCACCAGCAGAGATTTAGGGGTAGAGACCCAGTACTTC	CATSRDLGVETQYF
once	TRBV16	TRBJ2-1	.	TGTGCCAGCAGCCAATCAGGGATAGCCAACAATGAGCAGTTCTTC	CASSQSGIANNEQFF
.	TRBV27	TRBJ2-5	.	TGTGCCAGCAGTTTTTCTGGGGGGGCTGGGACCCAGTACTTC	CASSFSGGAGTQYF
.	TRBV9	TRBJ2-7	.	TGTGCCAGCAGCCCCACTGCAGGGGACGCCTACGAGCAGTACTTC	CASSPTAGDAYEQYF
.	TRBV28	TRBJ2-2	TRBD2	TGTGCCAGCAGTTTCCTAGCGGCCACCGGGGAGCTGTTTTTT	CASSFLAATGELFF
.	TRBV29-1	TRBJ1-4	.	TGCAGCGTTGAAGTACCACTTTACGGAGAAAAACTGTTTTTT	CSVEVPLYGEKLFF
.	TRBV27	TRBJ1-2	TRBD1	TGTGCCAGCAGTTCTTGGGACAGGATGGACTATGGCTACACCTTC	CASSSWDRMDYGYTF
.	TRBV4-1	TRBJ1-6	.	TGCGCCAGCAGCCAAGATCCGGGATCACCCCTCCACTTT	CASSQDPGSPLHF
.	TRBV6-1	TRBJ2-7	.	TGTGCCAGCAGCGCAGGGGTCTACGAGCAGTACTTC	CASSAGVYEQYF
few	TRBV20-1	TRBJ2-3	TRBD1	TGCAGTGCGAGGACAGGGGGAGATTTCCCAGATACGCAGTATTTT	CSARTGGDFPDTQYF
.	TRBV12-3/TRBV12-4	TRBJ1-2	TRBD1	TGTGCCAGCAGTGACAGGGATGGCGGCTACACCTTC	CASSDRDGGYTF
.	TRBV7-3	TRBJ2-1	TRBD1	TGTGCCAGCAGCTTAAAGGGGGCAGGGTACAATGAGCAGTTCTTC	CASSLKGAGYNEQFF
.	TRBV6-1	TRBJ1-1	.	TGTGCCAGCAGTGGGGAGGGTATGAACACTGAAGCTTTCTTT	CASSGEGMNTEAFF
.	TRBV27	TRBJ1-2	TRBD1	TGTGCCAGTAGGACAGGAGACTTCTATGGCTACACCTTC	CASRTGDFYGYTF
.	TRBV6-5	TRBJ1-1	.	TGTGCCAGCAGTTTATCCGGGGCGAACCCTGAAGCTTTCTTT	CASSLSGANPEAFF
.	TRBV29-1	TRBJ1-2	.	TGCAGCGTTGAAATCCAGGGAAGGGCCTATGGCTACACCTTC	CSVEIQGRAYGYTF
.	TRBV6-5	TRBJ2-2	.	TGTGCCAGCAGTGCAACGCGGTCCCACAACGGGGAGCTGTTTTTT	CASSATRSHNGELFF
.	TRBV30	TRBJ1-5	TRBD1	TGTGCCTGGACGCCCGGGACAGGGCGTTCTCAGCCCCAGCATTTT	CAWTPGTGRSQPQHF
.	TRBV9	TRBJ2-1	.	TGTGCCAGCAGCGTAGGATTTCCGAGCGCCTACAATGAGCAGTTCTTC	CASSVGFPSAYNEQFF
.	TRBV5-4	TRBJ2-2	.	TGTGCCAGCAGACGGGAGGACAGGGCCAACGGGGAGCTGTTTTTT	CASRREDRANGELFF
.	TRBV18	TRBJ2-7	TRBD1	TGTATCACGGGGACAGGGGGCGAGCAGTACTTC	CITGTGGEQYF
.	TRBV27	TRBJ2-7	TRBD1	TGTGCCAGCAGTTTATACCAACCGGGACAGGGGTTGGACGAGCAGTACTTC	CASSLYQPGQGLDEQYF
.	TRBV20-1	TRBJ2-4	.	TGCAGTGCTAGGGAATTAGGGGACCTCGGGAACATTCAGTACTTC	CSARELGDLGNIQYF
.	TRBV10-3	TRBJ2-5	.	TGTGCCATCAGTGAGTCCAGGAAAGGGGCCCAGTACTTC	CAISESRKGAQYF
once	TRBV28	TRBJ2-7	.	TGTGCCAGCAGTTATACAGGGAGTCTCGACGAGCAGTACTTC	CASSYTGSLDEQYF
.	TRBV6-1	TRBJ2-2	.	TGTGCCAGCAGTGACGCGTCCGCGAACACCGGGGAGCTGTTTTTT	CASSDASANTGELFF
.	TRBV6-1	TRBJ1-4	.	TGTGCCAGCAGTGAATGGGAAAATGAAAAACTGTTTTTT	CASSEWENEKLFF
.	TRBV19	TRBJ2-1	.	TGTGCCAGTAGTATAGCCGGCAGTAACGCCAATGAGCAGTTCTTC	CASSIAGSNANEQFF
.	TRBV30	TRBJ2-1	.	TGTGCCTGGGGGGTCACGAGCTCCTACAATGAGCAGTTCTTC	CAWGVTSSYNEQFF
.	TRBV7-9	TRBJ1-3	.	TGTGCCAGCAGCTCTAACCAGGGGAGAAGTGGAAACACCATATATTTT	CASSSNQGRSGNTIYF
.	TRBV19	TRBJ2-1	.	TGTGCCAGTAGTATAGTAGGGGCAGAGGAGCAGTTCTTC	CASSIVGAEEQFF
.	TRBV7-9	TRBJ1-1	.	TGTGCCAGCAGCTTCGTGCGTAGTGAAGCTTTCTTT	CASSFVRSEAFF
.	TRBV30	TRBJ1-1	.	TGTGCCTGGGCGAAGGCCGGGGAAGTCAATGAAGCTTTCTTT	CAWAKAGEVNEAFF
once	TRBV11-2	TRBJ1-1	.	TGTGCCAGCAGCTTAGATATCGACACTGAAGCTTCCTTT	CASSLDIDTEASF
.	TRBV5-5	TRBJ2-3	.	TGTGCCAGCAGCTACCCTCCTAGCACAGATACGCAGTATTTT	CASSYPPSTDTQYF
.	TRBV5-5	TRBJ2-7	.	TGTGCCAGCAGCTTCCGGGACGTGTCCTACGAGCAGTACTTC	CASSFRDVSYEQYF
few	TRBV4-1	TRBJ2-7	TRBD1	TGCGCCAGCAGCCAAGTCCCGGGACAGGGTGACTACGAGCAGTACTTC	CASSQVPGQGDYEQYF
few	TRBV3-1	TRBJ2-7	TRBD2	TGTGCCAGCAGCCAAGATGCGGGGGGGGGCTACGAGCAGTACTTC	CASSQDAGGGYEQYF
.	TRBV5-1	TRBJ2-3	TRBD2	TGCGCCAGTACCGCTCCGCGGGGGGGTGGAGATACGCAGTATTTT	CASTAPRGGGDTQYF
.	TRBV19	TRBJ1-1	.	TGTGCCAGTAGTCCAAGTACTGAAGCTTTCTTT	CASSPSTEAFF
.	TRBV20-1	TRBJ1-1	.	TGCAGTGCTAGAGCTACCGAAGGGGACACTGAAGCTTTCTTT	CSARATEGDTEAFF
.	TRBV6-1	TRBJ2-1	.	TGTGCCAGCAGTGAGGTGGGTGAGCAGTTCTTC	CASSEVGEQFF
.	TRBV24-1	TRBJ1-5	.	TGTGCCACCAGTGGAGGATATAGCAATCAGCCCCAGCATTTT	CATSGGYSNQPQHF
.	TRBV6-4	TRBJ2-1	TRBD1	TGTGCCAGCAGCGACGGGACAGACTTAATGACCTACAATGAGCAGTTCTTC	CASSDGTDLMTYNEQFF